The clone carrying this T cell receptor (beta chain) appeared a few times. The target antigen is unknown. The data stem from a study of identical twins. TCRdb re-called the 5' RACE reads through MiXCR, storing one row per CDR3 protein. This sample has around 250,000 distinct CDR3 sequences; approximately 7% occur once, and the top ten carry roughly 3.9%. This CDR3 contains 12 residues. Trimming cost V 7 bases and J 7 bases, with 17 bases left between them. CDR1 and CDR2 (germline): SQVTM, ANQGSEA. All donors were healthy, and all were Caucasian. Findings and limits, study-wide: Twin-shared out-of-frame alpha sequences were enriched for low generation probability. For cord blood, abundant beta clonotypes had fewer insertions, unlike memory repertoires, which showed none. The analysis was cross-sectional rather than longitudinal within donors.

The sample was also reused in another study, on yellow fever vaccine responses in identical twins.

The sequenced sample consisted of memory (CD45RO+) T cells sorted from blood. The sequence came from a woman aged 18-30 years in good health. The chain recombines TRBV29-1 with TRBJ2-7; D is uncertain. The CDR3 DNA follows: TGCAGCGCCCAACGGGCAGATAGGGAGCAGTACTTC. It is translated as CSAQRADREQYF.